These T cell receptor beta chains were read from a single sample in a study of beta chain features in type 1 diabetes. The method was immunoSEQ multiplex PCR; TCRdb's version includes in-frame clones alone and lacks a portion of them. The table lists around 300,000 clones, 14% to 15% of them singletons. Sequenced input: naive CD4+ T cells from blood. Receptors were obtained from a man younger than 35 with type 1 diabetes. Each CDR3 is given with its conserved first and last residue.

cdr3_length | j_call | v_call | cdr3_aa
14 | TRBJ1-3 | TRBV30 | CAWGPGQGSHTIYF
15 | TRBJ2-1 | TRBV4-1 | CASSQAHLQGGEQFF
15 | TRBJ2-7 | TRBV6-5 | CASSYSPSGTYEQYF
16 | TRBJ2-3 | TRBV5-1 | CASSPGLAGDLDTQYF
16 | TRBJ1-2 | TRBV15 | CATSRDPGNPTYGYTF
14 | TRBJ2-3 | TRBV4-1 | CASSQRLITDTQYF
14 | TRBJ2-5 | TRBV11-2 | CASRVAGGQETQYF
16 | TRBJ2-2 | TRBV7-2 | CASSTRPGRGTGELFF
13 | TRBJ2-2 | TRBV7-2 | CASSLRRSGELFF
16 | TRBJ1-5 | TRBV15 | CATSRESGGPDQPQHF
15 | TRBJ2-7 | TRBV30 | CAWSVGGSFAYEQYF
17 | TRBJ2-1 | TRBV28 | CASSPRLGLPSGNEQFF
16 | TRBJ1-5 | TRBV28 | CASSLVERYSNQPQHF
13 | TRBJ1-1 | TRBV6-5 | CASSYGRVTEAFF
11 | TRBJ1-2 | TRBV20-1 | CSASQGYGYTF
11 | TRBJ2-7 | TRBV7-8 | CASSEQGGQYF
16 | TRBJ2-5 | TRBV2 | CASSEGLAGVAETQYF
11 | TRBJ2-7 | TRBV5-6 | CASSLSSEQYF
12 | TRBJ2-3 | TRBV11-2 | CASSLGPDTQYF
13 | TRBJ2-5 | TRBV11-2 | CASRLGGRETQYF
15 | TRBJ2-1 | TRBV2 | CASSDDRAGYNEQFF
13 | TRBJ2-1 | TRBV10-3 | CATSSATYNEQFF
15 | TRBJ2-3 | TRBV27 | CASSVVEAGADTQYF
14 | TRBJ1-2 | TRBV29-1 | CSVEKRQAVYGYTF
12 | TRBJ2-4 | TRBV29-1 | CSAGDTKNIQYF
13 | TRBJ2-7 | TRBV4-2 | CASRLTSAYEQYF
15 | TRBJ2-3 | TRBV28 | CASSFIRGLTDTQYF
11 | TRBJ2-7 | TRBV5-6 | CASSSRYEQYF
14 | TRBJ2-1 | TRBV28 | CASSTIQGPDEQFF
16 | TRBJ2-7 | TRBV19 | CASSRYDRDATYEQYF
14 | TRBJ2-5 | TRBV5-1 | CASSLMGGQETQYF
15 | TRBJ2-5 | TRBV28 | CASSPASGGVPTQYF
15 | TRBJ1-2 | TRBV9 | CASSVIGGGASGYTF